This T cell receptor (beta chain) emerged from a study of T cells after posttransplantation cyclophosphamide. The study's findings and limits: Donor-recipient repertoire similarity was low at 1-2 months, rising over year one.

Of note for this clone: Its antigen is as yet unknown.

The V segment lost 5 bases and the J segment 2 bases; nucleotides outside the gene matches: 3. Germline-derived CDR1 and CDR2 are SQVTM and ANQGSEA. This CDR3 is built from 14 residues. The protocol was immunoSEQ multiplex PCR, while the TCRdb copy is restricted to in-frame clones and leaves out a portion. The sample shows approximately 12,000 clones, over 70% of them seen only once. Methotrexate plus calcineurin inhibitor accompanied controls' myeloablative marrow transplants; sampling was 1 year later. The origin of this receptor is a male patient in his 30s who received an allogeneic stem cell transplant from an unrelated donor, was CMV-positive, and had acute GVHD only. The graft donor may have contributed some T cells. The source material was PBMCs, sampled around 350 days after allogeneic stem cell transplant with calcineurin inhibitor and methotrexate. The chain has TRBV29-1 and TRBJ2-2; 9 bases map to TRBD1. The CDR3: CSVRTGENTGELFF. CDR3 sequence (DNA): TGCAGCGTTCGGACAGGGGAAAACACCGGGGAGCTGTTTTTT.